The following is a T cell receptor (beta chain) sequence with its context. The junction differs from germline at one of its ends, possibly a read error. The data derive from a study of shared clonotypes between healthy human individuals. Profiling relied on immunoSEQ multiplex PCR, and the TCRdb table lists in-frame clones only, not all of them. The sample includes 1 million to 1.2 million clones, roughly 77% of them seen just once. The CDR3 runs to 12 residues. CDR1 is MDHEN and CDR2 is SYDVKM in the germline V gene. Adult donors, all healthy and HIV-negative, had no recent acute infections or vaccinations.

The chain combines TRBV28 with TRBJ1-2; no firm D call. This TCR was sampled from a man between 18 and 29 years old in good health. Some clones in this sample may be carry-over from other donors' samples. Sequences were obtained from memory CD4+ T cells from PBMCs. The subset is: CD45RA-negative fraction. The CDR3 here is CASQGGSYRYTF. In DNA form, the CDR3 reads TGTGCCAGCCAAGGAGGCAGCTATCGCTACACCTTC.